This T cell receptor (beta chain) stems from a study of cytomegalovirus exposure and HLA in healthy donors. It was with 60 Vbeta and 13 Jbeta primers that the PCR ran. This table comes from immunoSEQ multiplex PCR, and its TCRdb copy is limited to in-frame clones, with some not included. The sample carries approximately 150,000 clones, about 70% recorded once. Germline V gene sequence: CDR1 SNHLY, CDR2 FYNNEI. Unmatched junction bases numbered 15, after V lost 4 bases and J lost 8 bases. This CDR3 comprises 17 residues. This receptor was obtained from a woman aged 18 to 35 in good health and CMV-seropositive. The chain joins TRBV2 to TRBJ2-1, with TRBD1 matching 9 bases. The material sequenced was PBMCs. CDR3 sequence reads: CASSVGLMGQGGHEQFF. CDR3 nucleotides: TGTGCCAGCAGTGTAGGGTTGATGGGACAGGGTGGCCATGAGCAGTTCTTC.